A single sample gave rise to the 2 T cell receptor beta chains below, sequenced in a study of OX40 agonist ivuxolimab in advanced cancers. Sequencing was performed with immunoSEQ multiplex PCR; in TCRdb, only in-frame clones are kept and a portion is missing. The sample consists of about 76,000 clones, 85% to 90% of them appearing once. The sequenced sample was CD4+ or CD8+ T cells sorted from blood, obtained in a trial of the OX40 agonist ivuxolimab. The receptors derive from an adult with an advanced solid tumor such as melanoma, head and neck, liver or kidney cancer.

The chain links TRBV11-3 to TRBJ2-6, with D unclear. Germline V gives CDR1 SGHNT, CDR2 YENEEA. The CDR3 contains 18 residues. Trimming removed 5 bases from V and 5 bases from J, with 22 bases in between. CDR3 sequence: CASSTRSRRQSRANVLTF. In DNA, the CDR3 is TGTGCCAGCAGCACGCGGTCGAGACGACAAAGTCGGGCCAACGTCCTGACTTTC.

J is TRBJ1-3 and V is TRBV6-5; D possibly corresponds to TRBD1 (6 bases). Germline V gene data show CDR1 as MNHEY and CDR2 as SVGAGI. The CDR3 spans 15 residues. Trimming cost V 6 bases and J 0 bases, with 12 bases left between them. In nucleotides, the CDR3 is TGTGCCAGCAGGAGACAGGCCAGCTCTGGAAACACCATATATTTT. As protein: CASRRQASSGNTIYF.